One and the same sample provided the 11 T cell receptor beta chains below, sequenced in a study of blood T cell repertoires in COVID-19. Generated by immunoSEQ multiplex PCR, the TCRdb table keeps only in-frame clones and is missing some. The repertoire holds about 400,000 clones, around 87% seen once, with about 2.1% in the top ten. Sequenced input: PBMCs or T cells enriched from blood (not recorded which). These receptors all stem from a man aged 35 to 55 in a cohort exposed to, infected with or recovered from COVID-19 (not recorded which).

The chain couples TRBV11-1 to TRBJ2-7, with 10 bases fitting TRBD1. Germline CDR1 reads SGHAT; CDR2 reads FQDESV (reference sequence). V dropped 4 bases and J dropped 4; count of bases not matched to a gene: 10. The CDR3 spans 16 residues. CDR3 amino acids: CASSSVTGTGVYEQYF. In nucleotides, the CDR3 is TGTGCCAGCAGCTCCGTAACCGGGACAGGGGTGTACGAGCAGTACTTC.

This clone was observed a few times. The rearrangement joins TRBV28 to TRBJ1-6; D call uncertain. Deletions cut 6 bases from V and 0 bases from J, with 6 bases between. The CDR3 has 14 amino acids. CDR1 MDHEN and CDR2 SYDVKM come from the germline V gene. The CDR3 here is CASSYSSYNSPLHF. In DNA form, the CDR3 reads TGTGCCAGCAGCTATTCCTCCTATAATTCACCCCTCCACTTT.

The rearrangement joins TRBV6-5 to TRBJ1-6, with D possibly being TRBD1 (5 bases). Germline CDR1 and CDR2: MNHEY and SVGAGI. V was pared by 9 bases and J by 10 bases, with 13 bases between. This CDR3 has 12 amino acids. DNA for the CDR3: TGTGCCAGTCAGGGTAACCGATCACCCCTCCACTTT. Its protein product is CASQGNRSPLHF.

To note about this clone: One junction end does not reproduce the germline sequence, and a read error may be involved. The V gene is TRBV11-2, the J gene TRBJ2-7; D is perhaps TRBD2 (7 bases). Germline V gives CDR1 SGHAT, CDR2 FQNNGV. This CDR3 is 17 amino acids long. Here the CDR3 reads CARSLDGGRRARGEQYF. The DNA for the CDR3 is TGTGCCCGCAGCTTAGACGGGGGGCGGCGGGCGCGGGGTGAGCAGTACTTC.

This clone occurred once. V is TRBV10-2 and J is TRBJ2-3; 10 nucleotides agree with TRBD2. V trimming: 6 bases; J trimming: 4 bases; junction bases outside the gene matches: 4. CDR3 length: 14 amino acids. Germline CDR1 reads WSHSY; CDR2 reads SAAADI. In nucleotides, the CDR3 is TGCGCCAGCAGGCTAGCGGGAGATCCAGATACGCAGTATTTT. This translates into CASRLAGDPDTQYF.

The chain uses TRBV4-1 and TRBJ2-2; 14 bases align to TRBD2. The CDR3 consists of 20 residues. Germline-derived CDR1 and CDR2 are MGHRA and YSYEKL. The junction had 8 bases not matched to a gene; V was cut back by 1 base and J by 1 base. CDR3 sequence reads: CASSQASGLAGGKNTGELFF. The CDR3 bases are TGCGCCAGCAGCCAAGCGTCCGGACTAGCGGGAGGCAAGAACACCGGGGAGCTGTTTTTT.

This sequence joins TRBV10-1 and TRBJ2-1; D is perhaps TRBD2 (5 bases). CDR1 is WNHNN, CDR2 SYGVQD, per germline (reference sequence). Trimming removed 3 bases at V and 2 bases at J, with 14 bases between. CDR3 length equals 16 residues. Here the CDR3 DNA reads TGCGCCAGCAGTGAAAACGGGCGGGTAGCCTACAATGAGCAGTTCTTC. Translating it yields CASSENGRVAYNEQFF.

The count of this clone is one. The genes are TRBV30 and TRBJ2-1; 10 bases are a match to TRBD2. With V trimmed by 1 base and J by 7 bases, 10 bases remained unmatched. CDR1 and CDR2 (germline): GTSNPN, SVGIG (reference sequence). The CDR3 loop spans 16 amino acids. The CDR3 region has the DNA TGTGCCTGGAGTGGGGGGTTGACTAGCGGGCGAAATGAGCAGTTCTTC. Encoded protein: CAWSGGLTSGRNEQFF.

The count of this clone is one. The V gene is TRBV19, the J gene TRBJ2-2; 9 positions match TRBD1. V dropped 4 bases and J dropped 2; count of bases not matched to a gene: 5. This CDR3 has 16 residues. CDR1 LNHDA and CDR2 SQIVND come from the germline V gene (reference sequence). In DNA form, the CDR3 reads TGTGCCAGTAGTAAGACAGGGGGGGTCAACACCGGGGAGCTGTTTTTT. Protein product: CASSKTGGVNTGELFF.

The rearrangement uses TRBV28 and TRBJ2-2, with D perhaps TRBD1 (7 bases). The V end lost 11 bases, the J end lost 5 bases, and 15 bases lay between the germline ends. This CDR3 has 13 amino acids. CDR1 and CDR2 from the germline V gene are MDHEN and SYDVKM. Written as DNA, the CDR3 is TGTGCCGTTCGGAGGGGGCCGACCGGGGAGCTGTTTTTT. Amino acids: CAVRRGPTGELFF. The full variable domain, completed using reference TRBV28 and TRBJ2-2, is DVKVTQSSRYLVKRTGEKVFLECVQDMDHENMFWYRQDPGLGLRLIYFSYDVKMKEKGDIPEGYSVSREKKERFSLILESASTNQTSMYLCAVRRGPTGELFFGEGSRLTVL.

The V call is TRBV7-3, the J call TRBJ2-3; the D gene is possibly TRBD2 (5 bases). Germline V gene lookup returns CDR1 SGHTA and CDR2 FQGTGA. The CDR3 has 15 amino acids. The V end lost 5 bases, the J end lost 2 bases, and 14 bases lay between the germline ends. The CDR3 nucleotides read TGTGCCAGCAGCCTCTCCCGGGGATTCACAGATACGCAGTATTTT. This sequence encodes CASSLSRGFTDTQYF. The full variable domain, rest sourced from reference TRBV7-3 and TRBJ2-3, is GAGVSQTPSNKVTEKGKYVELRCDPISGHTALYWYRQSLGQGPEFLIYFQGTGAADDSGLPNDRFFAVRPEGSVSTLKIQRTERGDSAVYLCASSLSRGFTDTQYFGPGTRLTVL.